These T cell receptor beta chains were read from a single sample in a study of T cells in Graves' hyperthyroidism and ophthalmopathy. MiXCR was run by TCRdb on the multiplex PCR reads, yielding one entry per CDR3 protein. The top ten hold over 35% of the sample, which has more than 300,000 distinct CDR3 sequences, about 18% seen once. Material for sequencing was blood. The receptors derive from a man aged 18-30 years with Graves' ophthalmopathy. Both conserved end residues are part of each CDR3. The order of the fields is V gene, J gene, CDR3 length, CDR3 protein.

TRBV20-1,TRBJ2-3,15,CSARDPRDRADTQYF
TRBV28,TRBJ2-2,15,CASSSLTGMSGELFF
TRBV11-2,TRBJ2-2,16,CASSAIRDSNTGELFF
TRBV12-3/TRBV12-4,TRBJ2-1,14,CASSHRAVVNEQFF
TRBV3-1,TRBJ2-3,15,CASSPSAGVVDTQYF
TRBV19,TRBJ1-2,15,CASTRSGGIGYGYTF
TRBV6-2/TRBV6-3,TRBJ1-1,14,CASRDWGSLTEAFF
TRBV15,TRBJ2-7,13,CATSRGDGYEQYF
TRBV7-3,TRBJ2-3,14,CASSLLGAADTQYF
TRBV18,TRBJ2-1,14,CASSPGASRNEQFF
TRBV20-1,TRBJ2-1,12,CSALGPVGEQFF
TRBV6-5,TRBJ2-1,20,CASSYSARFPQVSSYNEQFF
TRBV3-1,TRBJ2-1,16,CASSQRAGGSYNEQFF
TRBV15,TRBJ2-3,18,CATSRDLERGPNTDTQYF
TRBV2,TRBJ1-1,17,CASSQSGQQSMNTEAFF
TRBV7-2,TRBJ1-6,17,CASSFESGTGTNSPLHF
TRBV7-9,TRBJ1-1,14,CASSRAGGDTEAFF
TRBV3-1,TRBJ1-4,15,CASSQGGGTNEKLFF
TRBV11-2,TRBJ2-1,14,CASSSEPSVNEQFF
TRBV5-4,TRBJ1-1,14,CASSFGRQDAEAFF
TRBV6-1,TRBJ2-1,14,CASWGQNSYNEQFF
TRBV5-1,TRBJ2-5,15,CASSGPQGGQETQYF
TRBV9,TRBJ2-3,15,CASSLGGNPTDTQYF
TRBV5-1,TRBJ1-6,14,CASSSGTGNAPLHF
TRBV5-1,TRBJ1-4,19,CASSFGHDLRDRGYEKLFF
TRBV29-1,TRBJ2-7,12,CSAGQEYYEQYF
TRBV7-2,TRBJ2-7,15,CASSQRDRGGYEQYF
TRBV12-3/TRBV12-4,TRBJ1-5,13,CASRTRGGQPQHF
TRBV10-3,TRBJ2-1,14,CAISGSGGDNEQFF
TRBV6-1,TRBJ1-2,17,CASSEGPVEGTGYGYTF